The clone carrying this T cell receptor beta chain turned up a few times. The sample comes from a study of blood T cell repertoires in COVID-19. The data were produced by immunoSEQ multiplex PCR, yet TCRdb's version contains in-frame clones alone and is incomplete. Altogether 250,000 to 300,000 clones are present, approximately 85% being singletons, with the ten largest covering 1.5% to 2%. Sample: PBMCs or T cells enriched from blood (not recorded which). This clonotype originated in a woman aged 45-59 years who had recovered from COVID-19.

CDR3 sequence: CASSPQTGGQTEAFF. CDR3 in DNA: TGTGCCAGCAGTCCCCAGACAGGGGGCCAAACTGAAGCTTTCTTT. The chain joins TRBV28 to TRBJ1-1; 10 positions match TRBD1. Germline lookup yields CDR1 MDHEN and CDR2 SYDVKM. V shed 5 bases and J 5 bases; nucleotides not matched to a gene: 8. The CDR3 is 15 residues long.